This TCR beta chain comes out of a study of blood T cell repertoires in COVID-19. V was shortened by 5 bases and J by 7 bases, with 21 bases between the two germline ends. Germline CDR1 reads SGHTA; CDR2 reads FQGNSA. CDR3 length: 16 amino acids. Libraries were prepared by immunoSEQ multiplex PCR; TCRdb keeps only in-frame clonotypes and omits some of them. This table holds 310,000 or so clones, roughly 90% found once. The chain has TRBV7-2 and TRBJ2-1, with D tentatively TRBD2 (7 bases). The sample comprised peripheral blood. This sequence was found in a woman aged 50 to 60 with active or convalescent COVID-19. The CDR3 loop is CASSPRGGVGYNEQFF. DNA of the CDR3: TGTGCCAGCAGCCCTAGGGGGGGAGTGGGGTATAATGAGCAGTTCTTC.